This TCR beta chain was sequenced in a study of T cell responses to AZD1222 COVID-19 vaccine. The protocol was immunoSEQ multiplex PCR, while the TCRdb copy is restricted to in-frame clones and leaves out a portion. The sample includes about 180,000 clones, 85% to 95% seen only once; the top ten take around 1%. General study results and limits: Once two AZD1222 doses were given, Spike-specific TCR breadth and depth went up. Repertoires were obtained solely post-peak T cell response. Nearly half of spike-specific TCRs reportedly target unmutated variant regions. Mostly white British, mostly female donors; authors suggested clonal diversity may be underestimated.

A remark on this clone: Its antigen remains unidentified.

Trimming pared 5 bases from V and 6 bases from J, leaving 10 bases between. Germline values: CDR1 MNHEY, CDR2 SVGAGI. CDR3 length: 12 residues. Here the sequenced sample was peripheral blood, taken 28 days after the second dose of the MenACWY control vaccine. The sequence was obtained from an adult who received the MenACWY meningococcal vaccine as a control. The chain recombines TRBV6-5 with TRBJ1-2; a possible D gene is TRBD1 (6 bases). CDR3 protein: CASSKQGDGYTF. CDR3 nucleotide sequence: TGTGCCAGCAGTAAACAGGGTGATGGCTACACCTTC.